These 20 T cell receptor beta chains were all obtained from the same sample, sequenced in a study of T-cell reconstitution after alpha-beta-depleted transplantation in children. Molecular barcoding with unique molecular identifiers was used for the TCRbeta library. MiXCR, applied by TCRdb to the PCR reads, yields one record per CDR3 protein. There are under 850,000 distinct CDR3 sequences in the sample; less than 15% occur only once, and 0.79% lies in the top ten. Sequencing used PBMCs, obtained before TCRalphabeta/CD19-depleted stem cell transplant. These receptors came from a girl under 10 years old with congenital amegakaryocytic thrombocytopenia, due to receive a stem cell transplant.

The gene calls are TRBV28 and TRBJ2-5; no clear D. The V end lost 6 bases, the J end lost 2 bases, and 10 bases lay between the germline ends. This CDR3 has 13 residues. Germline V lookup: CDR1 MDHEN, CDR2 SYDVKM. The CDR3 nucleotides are TGTGCCAGCAGCTACCGGTTTCAAGAGACCCAGTACTTC. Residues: CASSYRFQETQYF.

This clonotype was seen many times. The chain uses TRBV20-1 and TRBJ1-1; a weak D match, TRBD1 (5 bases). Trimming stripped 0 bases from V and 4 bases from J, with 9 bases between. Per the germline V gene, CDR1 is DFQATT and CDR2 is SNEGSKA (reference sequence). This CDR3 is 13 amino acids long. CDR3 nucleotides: TGCAGTGCTAGAGATTGGGGGTTCACTGAAGCTTTCTTT. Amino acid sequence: CSARDWGFTEAFF.

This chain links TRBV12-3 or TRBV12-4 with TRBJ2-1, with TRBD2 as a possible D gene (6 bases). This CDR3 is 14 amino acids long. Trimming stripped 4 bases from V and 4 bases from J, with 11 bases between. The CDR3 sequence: CASSSAREYNEQFF. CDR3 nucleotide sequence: TGTGCCAGCAGTTCCGCTCGGGAGTACAATGAGCAGTTCTTC.

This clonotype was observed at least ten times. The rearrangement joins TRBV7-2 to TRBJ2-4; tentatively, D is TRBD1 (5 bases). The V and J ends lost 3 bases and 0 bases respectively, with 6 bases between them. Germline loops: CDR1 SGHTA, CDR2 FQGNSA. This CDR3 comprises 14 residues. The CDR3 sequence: CASSFQGAKNIQYF. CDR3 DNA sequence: TGTGCCAGCAGCTTTCAGGGAGCCAAAAACATTCAGTACTTC. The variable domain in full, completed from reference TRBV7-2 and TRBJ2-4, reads GAGVSQSPSNKVTEKGKDVELRCDPISGHTALYWYRQSLGQGLEFLIYFQGNSAPDKSGLPSDRFSAERTGGSVSTLTIQRTQQEDSAVYLCASSFQGAKNIQYFGAGTRLSVL.

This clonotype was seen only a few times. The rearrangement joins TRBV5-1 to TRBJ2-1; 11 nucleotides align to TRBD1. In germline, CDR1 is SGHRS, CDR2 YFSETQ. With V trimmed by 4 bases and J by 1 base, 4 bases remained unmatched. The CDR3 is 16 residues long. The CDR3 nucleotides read TGCGCCAGCAGCCCAGGACAGGGGGCGTCCTACAATGAGCAGTTCTTC. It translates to CASSPGQGASYNEQFF. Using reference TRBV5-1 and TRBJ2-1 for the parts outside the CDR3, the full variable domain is KAGVTQTPRYLIKTRGQQVTLSCSPISGHRSVSWYQQTPGQGLQFLFEYFSETQRNKGNFPGRFSGRQFSNSRSEMNVSTLELGDSALYLCASSPGQGASYNEQFFGPGTRLTVL.

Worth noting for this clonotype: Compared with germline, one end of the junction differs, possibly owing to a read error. CDR3 coding DNA: TGCAGTGCTGCAAGCCAGGGTCTAGCGGAGACCCGGTACTTC. Its translation: CSAASQGLAETRYF. The J gene is TRBJ2-5, the V gene TRBV20-1; 7 bases are a match to TRBD2. This CDR3 spans 14 amino acids. From germline, CDR1 is DFQATT and CDR2 SNEGSKA (reference sequence).

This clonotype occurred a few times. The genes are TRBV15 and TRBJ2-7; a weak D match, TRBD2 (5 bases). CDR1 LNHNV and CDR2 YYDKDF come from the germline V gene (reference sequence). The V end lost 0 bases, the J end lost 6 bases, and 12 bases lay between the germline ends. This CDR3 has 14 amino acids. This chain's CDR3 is CATSRDPLVREQYF. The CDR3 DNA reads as TGTGCCACCAGCAGAGATCCACTAGTACGCGAGCAGTACTTC.

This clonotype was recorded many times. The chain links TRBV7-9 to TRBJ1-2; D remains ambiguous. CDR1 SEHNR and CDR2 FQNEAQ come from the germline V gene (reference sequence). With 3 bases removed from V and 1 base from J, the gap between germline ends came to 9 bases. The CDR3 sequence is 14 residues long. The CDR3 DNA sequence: TGTGCCAGCAGCTTGTCCCTGGTTAACTATGGCTACACCTTC. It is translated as CASSLSLVNYGYTF.

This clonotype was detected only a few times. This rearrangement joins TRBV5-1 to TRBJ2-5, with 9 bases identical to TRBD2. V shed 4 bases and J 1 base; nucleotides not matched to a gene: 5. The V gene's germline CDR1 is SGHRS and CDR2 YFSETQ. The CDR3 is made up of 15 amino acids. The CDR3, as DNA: TGCGCCAGCAGCCCCTTAGCGGGAGCCCAAGAGACCCAGTACTTC. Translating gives CASSPLAGAQETQYF. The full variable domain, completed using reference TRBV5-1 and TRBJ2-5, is KAGVTQTPRYLIKTRGQQVTLSCSPISGHRSVSWYQQTPGQGLQFLFEYFSETQRNKGNFPGRFSGRQFSNSRSEMNVSTLELGDSALYLCASSPLAGAQETQYFGPGTRLLVL.

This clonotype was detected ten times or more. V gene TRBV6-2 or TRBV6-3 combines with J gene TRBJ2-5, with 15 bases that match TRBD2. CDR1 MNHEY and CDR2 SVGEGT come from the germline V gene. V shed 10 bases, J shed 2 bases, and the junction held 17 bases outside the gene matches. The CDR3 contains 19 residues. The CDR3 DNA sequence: TGTGCCACCGCCCCCGGACTAGCGGGAGGGCCAATGATTCAAGAGACCCAGTACTTC. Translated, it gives CATAPGLAGGPMIQETQYF.

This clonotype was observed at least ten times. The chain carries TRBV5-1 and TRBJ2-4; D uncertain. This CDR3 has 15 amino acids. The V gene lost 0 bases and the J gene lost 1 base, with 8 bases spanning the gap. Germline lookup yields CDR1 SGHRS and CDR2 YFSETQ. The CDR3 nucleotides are TGCGCCAGCAGCTTGGAGTTTGGGGCCAAAAACATTCAGTACTTC. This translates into CASSLEFGAKNIQYF.

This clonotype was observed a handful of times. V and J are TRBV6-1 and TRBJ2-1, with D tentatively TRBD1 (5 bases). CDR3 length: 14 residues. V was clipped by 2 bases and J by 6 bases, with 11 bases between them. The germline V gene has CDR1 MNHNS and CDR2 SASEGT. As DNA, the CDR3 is TGTGCCAGCAGTGAATCTCTTAGGGGCAATGAGCAGTTCTTC. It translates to CASSESLRGNEQFF.

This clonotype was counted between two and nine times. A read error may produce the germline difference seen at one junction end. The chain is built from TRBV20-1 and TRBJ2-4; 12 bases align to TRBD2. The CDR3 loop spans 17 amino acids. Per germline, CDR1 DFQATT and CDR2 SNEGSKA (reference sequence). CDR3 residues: CCAMTSGSSATKNIQYF. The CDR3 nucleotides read TGCTGTGCCATGACTAGCGGGAGCTCTGCGACCAAAAACATTCAGTACTTC.

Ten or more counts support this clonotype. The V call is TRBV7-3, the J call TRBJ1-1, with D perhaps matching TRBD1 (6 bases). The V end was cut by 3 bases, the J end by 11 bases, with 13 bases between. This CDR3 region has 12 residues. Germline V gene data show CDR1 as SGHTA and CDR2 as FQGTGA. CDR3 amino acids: CASSFQGSTAFF. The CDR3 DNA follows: TGTGCCAGCAGCTTCCAGGGGAGTACGGCTTTCTTT.

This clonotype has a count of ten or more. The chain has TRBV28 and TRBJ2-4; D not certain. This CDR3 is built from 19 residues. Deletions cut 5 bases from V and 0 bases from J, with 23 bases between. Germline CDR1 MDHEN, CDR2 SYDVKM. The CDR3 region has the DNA TGTGCCAGCAGTCCATCTATCCTAAGCCCGGTAATAGCCAAAAACATTCAGTACTTC. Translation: CASSPSILSPVIAKNIQYF.

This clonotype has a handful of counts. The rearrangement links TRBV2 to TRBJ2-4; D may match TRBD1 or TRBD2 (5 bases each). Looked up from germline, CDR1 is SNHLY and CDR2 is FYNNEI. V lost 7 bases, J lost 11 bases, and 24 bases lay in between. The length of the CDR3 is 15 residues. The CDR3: CASKSGQGSYFFQYF. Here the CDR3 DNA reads TGTGCCAGCAAGTCGGGGCAGGGTAGTTACTTTTTTCAGTACTTC.

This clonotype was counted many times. The CDR3 nucleotides are TGTGCCAGCAGCCGGCCTCTTGCGGCGAACACCGGGGAGCTGTTTTTT. Its protein is CASSRPLAANTGELFF. The chain couples TRBV7-9 to TRBJ2-2; D is uncertain. There are 16 residues in the CDR3. Germline values: CDR1 SEHNR, CDR2 FQNEAQ (reference sequence). With 5 bases removed from V and 0 bases from J, the gap between germline ends came to 13 bases.

CDR3 residues: CASSLAAGPRLTLHF. In nucleotides, the CDR3 is TGCGCCAGCAGCTTAGCGGCAGGACCGCGGCTGACCCTCCACTTT. The chain carries TRBV5-1 and TRBJ1-6; D remains unclear. CDR1 is SGHRS, CDR2 YFSETQ, per germline. The CDR3 length is 15 residues. The V gene lost 2 bases and the J gene lost 14 bases, with 20 bases spanning the gap.

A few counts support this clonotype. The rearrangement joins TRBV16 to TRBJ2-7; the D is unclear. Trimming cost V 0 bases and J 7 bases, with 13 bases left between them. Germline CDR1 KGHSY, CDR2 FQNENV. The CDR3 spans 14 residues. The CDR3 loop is CASSQSAAPEEQYF. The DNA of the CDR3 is TGTGCCAGCAGCCAATCGGCAGCCCCTGAAGAGCAGTACTTC.

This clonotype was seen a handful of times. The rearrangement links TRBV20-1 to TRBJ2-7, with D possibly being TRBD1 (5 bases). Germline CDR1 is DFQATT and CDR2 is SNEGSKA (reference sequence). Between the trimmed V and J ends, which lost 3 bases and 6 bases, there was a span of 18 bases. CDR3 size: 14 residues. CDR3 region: CSASRSGWAAEQYF. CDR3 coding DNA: TGCAGTGCTAGTAGGTCAGGGTGGGCAGCCGAGCAGTACTTC.